Sequencing of this T cell receptor (beta chain) was carried out in a study of blood T cell repertoires in COVID-19 (dated by TCRdb to about 2020). In terms of the full investigation: Samples from collaborators originated in the United States, Italy and Spain and spanned both the acute and convalescent phases of COVID-19. Where HLA class I and class II types were available, the types were taken from metadata supplied by the sample provider, not from assay-based typing. The dataset comprised deeply sampled blood TCRbeta repertoires from subjects exposed to, actively infected with, or recovered from COVID-19. The prospective study material was composed of cDNA or gDNA derived from T cells, B-cell-depleted T cells, or PBMCs. A freely available public database, intended as a resource for researchers studying the immune response to SARS-CoV-2, is where the repertoires were released. Sample metadata almost always included a de-identified subject ID, COVID-19 status, age in years and sex. Samples came from the ongoing ImmuneRACE study (first 160 participants) plus 1,254 subjects from 6 global collaborators.

This clone was seen ten or more times. The specificity of this receptor is unknown. No clone much larger than this one lies a single base away; base qualities are absent. Cut back by 6 bases and 3 bases, the V and J ends lie 15 bases apart. CDR1 and CDR2 are read off the germline V gene (reference sequence) as SGHKS and YYEKEE. From cysteine to phenylalanine, the CDR3 is 15 amino acids long. Only CDR3 DNA remains: 45 bases, in frame from the first base. TCRbeta CDR3 regions were amplified from genomic DNA by means of the immunoSEQ Assay, a bias-controlled multiplex PCR. In the original analysis: Nucleated cell counts per sample were estimated from amplification of reference gene primers within the assay. To quantify the absolute abundance of each unique TCRbeta CDR3 rearrangement, sequence reads were collapsed and filtered. For each sample, productive Simpson clonality was calculated as the square root of Simpson's diversity index across productive rearrangements. TCRdb holds this immuneACCESS table with in-frame rearrangements only. Some clones are missing; in checked studies, unresolved V genes explain under half, and the rest has no known cause. That table furnishes V, J and clone size, whereas the DNA furnished D and trimming. The sample table lists 180,000 or so clones, around 80% of them with a count of one. Around 10% of the sample goes to the ten largest clones.

The study at large found these results: The quantity of clinical and demographic metadata differed by source and by participant and was supplied without curation.

Enrolling through a virtual design, the prospective study's participants ranged in age from roughly 18 to 90 years and lived across roughly 24 United States geographic areas. In the prospective study, participants were assigned to cohorts based on the clinical history participants reported in a screening survey and a study questionnaire. Recovered participants in ImmuneRACE Cohort 3 were defined as having two consecutive negative NP/OP PCR tests, clearance from a healthcare professional, or resolution of symptoms. In the prospective study, whole blood, serum and a nasopharyngeal or oropharyngeal swab were collected from each participant by mobile phlebotomists. Prospective study participants could optionally give additional blood draws and questionnaires over an approximately 2-month period. Prospective study blood samples were shipped either frozen or at room temperature before DNA extraction.

The source of this sequence is a middle-aged man who had recovered from COVID-19. This chain joins TRBV5-5 to TRBJ2-2, with TRBD2 perhaps the D gene, on 6 matching bases. Sequences were obtained from PBMCs or T cells enriched from blood (not recorded which). The CDR3 is CASIHGGVDTGELFF. The DNA reads TGTGCCAGCATCCACGGAGGGGTAGACACCGGGGAGCTGTTTTTT.